Below, 17 T cell receptor beta chains from the same sample are listed, as sequenced in a study of OX40 agonist ivuxolimab in advanced cancers. Produced via immunoSEQ multiplex PCR; TCRdb's table is partial and in-frame only. The sample consists of about 77,000 clones, about 86% of them appearing once. The specimen was CD4+ or CD8+ T cells sorted from blood, collected in a trial of the OX40 agonist ivuxolimab. The receptors shown here come from an adult with an advanced solid tumor such as melanoma, head and neck, liver or kidney cancer.

This chain uses TRBV7-2 with TRBJ2-1; D is undetermined. The V and J ends lost 1 base and 10 bases respectively, with 14 bases between them. This CDR3 has 14 amino acids. Germline V gene sequence: CDR1 SGHTA, CDR2 FQGNSA. CDR3 loop: CASSLEPMLNEQFF. The CDR3, as DNA: TGTGCCAGCAGCTTAGAACCCATGCTCAACGAGCAGTTCTTC.

This clone was detected only a few times. The CDR3: CASSLEGSGELFF. In DNA form, the CDR3 reads TGTGCCAGCAGCTTAGAGGGGAGCGGGGAGCTGTTTTTT. The rearrangement links TRBV7-3 to TRBJ2-2; D is tentatively TRBD1 or TRBD2 (5 bases each). The CDR3 loop spans 13 amino acids. Germline-derived CDR1 and CDR2 are SGHTA and FQGTGA. V was trimmed by 2 bases and J by 7 bases, leaving 8 bases between them.

This clone has at least ten counts. The chain employs TRBV4-2 and TRBJ2-7; possibly TRBD2 for D (5 bases). CDR3 size: 13 residues. Germline CDR1 is LGHNA and CDR2 is YNFKEQ. V lost 0 bases, J lost 6 bases, and 9 bases lay in between. The CDR3 DNA follows: TGTGCCAGCAGCCAAGATGGCGCGGGCGAGCAGTACTTC. Amino acids: CASSQDGAGEQYF.

The CDR3 is CASSEGTGVPDTQYF. The CDR3 region has the DNA TGCGCCAGCAGTGAAGGGACAGGAGTCCCAGATACGCAGTATTTT. The chain couples TRBV10-1 to TRBJ2-3, with TRBD1 identical over 8 bases. CDR3 length equals 15 residues. The trim removed 3 bases at V and 4 bases at J, leaving 6 bases unmatched. CDR1 is WNHNN, CDR2 SYGVQD, per germline (reference sequence).

This chain links TRBV2 with TRBJ2-6; D is unresolved. This CDR3 is built from 12 residues. V lost 8 bases and J 4 bases, leaving 6 bases between the germline ends. Germline values: CDR1 SNHLY, CDR2 FYNNEI. CDR3 loop: CASSRGANVLTF. CDR3 in DNA: TGTGCCAGCTCGAGAGGGGCCAACGTCCTGACTTTC.

This clone has a single count. V is TRBV4-3 and J is TRBJ2-7, with a weak D call TRBD1 (5 bases). From germline, CDR1 is LGHNA and CDR2 YSLEER. The CDR3 totals 15 residues. Trimming removed 0 bases at V and 2 bases at J, with 11 bases between. The DNA of the CDR3 is TGCGCCAGCAGCCAAGAACTGGGCAGGGCCTACGAGCAGTACTTC. This encodes CASSQELGRAYEQYF.

The J gene is TRBJ1-5, the V gene TRBV28, with D possibly being TRBD1 (6 bases). CDR1 is MDHEN, CDR2 SYDVKM, per germline. This CDR3 has 15 amino acids. Trimming removed 6 bases from V and 7 bases from J, with 19 bases in between. CDR3 loop: CASSKPKQGFQPQHF. The CDR3 DNA reads as TGTGCCAGCAGCAAGCCCAAACAGGGATTCCAGCCCCAGCATTTT.

V usage is TRBV30 and J usage is TRBJ2-5; a possible D gene is TRBD2 (7 bases). V was trimmed by 0 bases and J by 5 bases, leaving 13 bases between them. Germline loops: CDR1 GTSNPN, CDR2 SVGIG (reference sequence). The CDR3 length is 14 residues. The CDR3 DNA reads as TGTGCCTGGAGTGTGGGGGGGCGAAGGGAGACCCAGTACTTC. Its translation is CAWSVGGRRETQYF.

CDR3: CASSLKGETQYF. As DNA, the CDR3 is TGCGCCAGCAGCTTGAAGGGAGAGACCCAGTACTTC. The rearrangement joins TRBV5-1 to TRBJ2-5; unclear D gene. CDR1 and CDR2 (germline): SGHRS, YFSETQ. CDR3 length equals 12 residues. V shed 1 base and J shed 4 bases, with 5 bases lying between them.

The chain is built from TRBV28 and TRBJ1-3; no reliable D call. This CDR3 contains 15 residues. Deletions cut 2 bases from V and 1 base from J, with 9 bases between. CDR1 is MDHEN and CDR2 is SYDVKM in the germline V gene. The CDR3 region is CASSLRGTSGNTIYF. The CDR3 region has the DNA TGTGCCAGCAGTTTACGGGGAACGTCTGGAAACACCATATATTTT. Combining the CDR3 with reference TRBV28 and TRBJ1-3 gives the whole variable domain DVKVTQSSRYLVKRTGEKVFLECVQDMDHENMFWYRQDPGLGLRLIYFSYDVKMKEKGDIPEGYSVSREKKERFSLILESASTNQTSMYLCASSLRGTSGNTIYFGEGSWLTVV.

The V and J genes are TRBV30 and TRBJ1-6, with TRBD1 as a possible D gene (5 bases). Between the trimmed V and J ends, which lost 3 bases and 11 bases, there was a span of 17 bases. CDR1 is GTSNPN and CDR2 is SVGIG in the germline V gene (reference sequence). CDR3 length: 14 amino acids. Written as DNA, the CDR3 is TGTGCCTGGAGCTCCAACGCGGGGCGGGCACCCCTCCACTTT. The encoded protein is CAWSSNAGRAPLHF.

This CDR3 reads CASSTGQGAAEAFF. CDR3 DNA sequence: TGTGCCAGTAGTACGGGACAGGGGGCGGCTGAAGCTTTCTTT. The chain employs TRBV19 and TRBJ1-1, with 12 bases aligning to TRBD1. Trimming took 4 bases from V and 6 from J; bases not matched to a gene: 3. This CDR3 comprises 14 residues. Germline V gives CDR1 LNHDA, CDR2 SQIVND (reference sequence).

The V call is TRBV7-6, the J call TRBJ2-1, with no clear D. CDR3 length equals 12 residues. Trimming removed 0 bases at V and 7 bases at J, with 4 bases between. Germline V CDR1 and CDR2: SGHVS, FNYEAQ. The CDR3: CASSLARNEQFF. In DNA form, the CDR3 reads TGTGCCAGCAGCTTAGCTAGGAATGAGCAGTTCTTC.

The chain carries TRBV19 and TRBJ1-1; tentative D call: TRBD1 (6 bases). Germline lookup yields CDR1 LNHDA and CDR2 SQIVND (reference sequence). The CDR3 is 13 amino acids. V shed 6 bases and J shed 7 bases, with 15 bases lying between them. CDR3 DNA sequence: TGTGCCAGTAGCCTACAGGGTGGTGGTGAAGCTTTCTTT. It codes for CASSLQGGGEAFF.

V and J are TRBV7-9 and TRBJ2-5; 10 nucleotides line up with TRBD1. Trimming at V came to 5 bases and at J to 5 bases, leaving 5 bases not matched to a gene. CDR3 length: 14 amino acids. Germline CDR1 SEHNR, CDR2 FQNEAQ (reference sequence). CDR3 in DNA: TGTGCCAGCAGCCCTAAGGGACAGGGGGAGACCCAGTACTTC. Its translation is CASSPKGQGETQYF.

The chain uses TRBV6-6 and TRBJ2-3; 10 bases are shared with TRBD2. Trimming took 7 bases from V and 4 from J; bases not matched to a gene: 8. Germline loops: CDR1 MNHNY, CDR2 SVGAGI (reference sequence). The CDR3 sequence is 15 residues long. DNA of the CDR3: TGTGCCAGCACCAATAGCGGGGGGCCCGCAGATACGCAGTATTTT. Its translation is CASTNSGGPADTQYF.

In its sample, this clone was seen once. The chain joins TRBV18 to TRBJ1-1; D unclear. There are 14 residues in the CDR3. Deletions cut 0 bases from V and 0 bases from J, with 5 bases between. In germline, CDR1 is KGHSH, CDR2 LQKENI. CDR3 DNA sequence: TGTGCCAGCTCACCACCCAGCATGAACACTGAAGCTTTCTTT. Translation gives CASSPPSMNTEAFF.